This T cell receptor beta chain derives from a study of blood T cell repertoires in COVID-19. Measured with immunoSEQ multiplex PCR; TCRdb has only the in-frame clones, and not every one. Among roughly 93,000 clones listed, about 90% were seen once. Unmatched junction bases numbered 14, after V lost 10 bases and J lost 2 bases. The CDR3 runs 16 residues. The TCR originated in a human donor in a cohort sampled during active COVID-19. The chain employs TRBV23-1 and TRBJ2-7; 10 bases are a match to TRBD1. TRBV23-1 is sorted into the ORF group, with uncertain function. Input material: peripheral blood. Here the CDR3 DNA reads TGCGCCAAAACCGGACAGGGGGAGTTTTACACCTACGAGCAGTACTTC. It translates to CAKTGQGEFYTYEQYF.